The TCR beta chain under discussion was sequenced for a study of T cell repertoires in cytomegalovirus infection. Trimming pared 0 bases from V and 6 bases from J, leaving 14 bases between. The CDR3 runs to 16 residues. Germline CDR1 KGHDR, CDR2 SFDVKD. TCRdb itself ran the reads through MiXCR, one entry per CDR3 protein. The sample yields approximately 1,000,000 distinct CDR3 sequences, around 30% seen once. This clonotype showed up just a few times. Its specificity is unknown. This chain links TRBV24-1 with TRBJ2-1; possible D gene TRBD1, 5 bases. The clonotype comes from a human donor in good health (CMV status not recorded). Some clones in this sample may be carry-over from other donors' samples. This specimen was cultured CD8+ T cells from PBMCs, taken from culture after CMV antigen stimulation. CDR3 bases: TGTGCCACCAGTGATTTGAAGCAGGGTTGGGGCAATGAGCAGTTCTTC. Translation gives CATSDLKQGWGNEQFF.